Listed here are 10 T cell receptor beta chains from one sample, sequenced in a study of Ad26.COV2.S vaccination and SARS-CoV-2 variants. The assay was immunoSEQ multiplex PCR, and TCRdb's table has in-frame clones only and misses some. Of about 94,000 clones in the sample, approximately 86% were seen once. Sequenced here: peripheral blood, sampled after recovery from COVID-19. The receptors were gathered from a human donor who had recovered from COVID-19.

Notes on this clone: This CDR3 is also generated by other DNA sequences in the sample. The chain recombines TRBV24-1 with TRBJ2-1, with 7 positions matching TRBD2. The CDR3 runs 13 residues. After removal of 1 base from V and 10 bases from J, the junction contained 3 bases not matched to a gene. The V gene's germline CDR1 is KGHDR and CDR2 SFDVKD. The CDR3 loop reads CATSDFVGGEQFF. In DNA, the CDR3 is TGTGCCACCAGTGATTTCGTGGGAGGGGAGCAGTTCTTC.

The rearrangement joins TRBV7-2 to TRBJ2-6, with a weak D call TRBD1 (7 bases). The V gene's germline CDR1 is SGHTA and CDR2 FQGNSA. CDR3 length: 20 amino acids. Trimming removed 0 bases at V and 0 bases at J, with 18 bases between. CDR3 sequence: CASSLASGQGGASGANVLTF. The DNA for the CDR3 is TGTGCCAGCAGCTTAGCCTCAGGTCAGGGGGGTGCCTCTGGGGCCAACGTCCTGACTTTC.

This clone was seen only a few times. The gene calls are TRBV4-2 and TRBJ1-4, with D unresolved. Germline V gene sequence: CDR1 LGHNA, CDR2 YNFKEQ. Trimming cost V 0 bases and J 8 bases, with 13 bases left between them. The length of the CDR3 is 15 residues. Here the CDR3 DNA reads TGTGCCAGCAGCCAAGATAGAGGGATGGAGGAAAAACTGTTTTTT. This gives the protein CASSQDRGMEEKLFF.

The chain employs TRBV27 and TRBJ2-7; TRBD1 matches at 8 bases. Germline V CDR1 and CDR2: MNHEY, SMNVEV (reference sequence). The J segment lost 2 bases and the V segment lost 4 bases, leaving 7 bases of the junction unmatched. The CDR3 spans 15 residues. This CDR3 is CASSSTGAGPYEQYF. The CDR3 DNA reads TGTGCCAGCAGTTCGACAGGGGCGGGACCCTACGAGCAGTACTTC.

The rearrangement links TRBV10-3 to TRBJ1-2; D remains unclear. Between the trimmed V and J ends, which lost 0 bases and 8 bases, there was a span of 10 bases. Per germline, CDR1 ENHRY and CDR2 SYGVKD. CDR3 length: 13 amino acids. CDR3 protein: CAISESSGRGYTF. The CDR3 DNA reads as TGTGCCATCAGTGAGTCGAGTGGGAGAGGCTACACCTTC.

V and J are TRBV27 and TRBJ2-3; D might be TRBD2 (5 bases). Trimming stripped 6 bases from V and 11 bases from J, with 15 bases between. Germline CDR1 is MNHEY and CDR2 is SMNVEV (reference sequence). This CDR3 spans 12 amino acids. The CDR3 here is CASSSPTAGQYF. The CDR3 DNA reads as TGTGCCAGCAGCTCGCCCACGGCGGGGCAGTATTTT.

This rearrangement joins TRBV5-1 to TRBJ2-5; 7 nucleotides agree with TRBD2. The length of the CDR3 is 17 residues. Trimming removed 0 bases from V and 1 base from J; junction bases left unmatched: 9. Germline CDR1 and CDR2: SGHRS and YFSETQ. The chain's CDR3 is CASSLAGLAETQETQYF. The CDR3 DNA reads TGCGCCAGCAGCTTGGCCGGGCTAGCGGAGACCCAAGAGACCCAGTACTTC.

This rearrangement joins TRBV7-9 to TRBJ2-7; 7 bases line up with TRBD1. Germline V CDR1 and CDR2: SEHNR, FQNEAQ (reference sequence). This CDR3 contains 13 residues. V was clipped by 6 bases and J by 3 bases; unmatched bases: 5. DNA of the CDR3: TGTGCCAGCAGTTCAGCAGGGGGCTACGAGCAGTACTTC. It specifies CASSSAGGYEQYF.

The chain joins TRBV5-6 to TRBJ1-5; TRBD1 agrees at 11 bases. This CDR3 comprises 16 residues. The J segment lost 6 bases and the V segment lost 4 bases, leaving 9 bases of the junction unmatched. Germline CDR1 and CDR2: SGHDT and YYEEEE. The DNA for the CDR3 is TGTGCCAGCAGCGTGGGACAGGGGGGTCACAGTCAGCCCCAGCATTTT. Translated: CASSVGQGGHSQPQHF.

J is TRBJ2-7 and V is TRBV5-1; D possibly corresponds to TRBD1 (7 bases). The CDR3 covers 14 residues. V shed 1 base and J shed 4 bases, with 12 bases lying between them. Germline assignment: CDR1 SGHRS and CDR2 YFSETQ. CDR3 in DNA: TGCGCCAGCAGCTTGAGCAGGGGGGTATACGAGCAGTACTTC. This sequence encodes CASSLSRGVYEQYF.